This T cell receptor (beta chain) appears in the sequencing data of a study of T cells in localized non-small cell lung cancer. V was clipped by 10 bases and J by 3 bases, with 13 bases between them. The CDR3 is 13 residues long. Per the germline V gene, CDR1 is SNHLY and CDR2 is FYNNEI. Sequenced by immunoSEQ multiplex PCR; TCRdb stores in-frame clones only, minus some. The sample lists about 33,000 clones, around four fifths occurring once. Study results and caveats: Adjacent lung held a median 57 of the top 100 tumor clones. Compared with tumor, uninvolved adjacent lung displayed greater T cell clonality, ranking highest overall. Elevated blood T cell density was associated with longer overall survival. Only one tumor region was sequenced, so heterogeneity remains possible.

Regarding this clone: The antigen is undetermined.

The receptor's source is a male donor older than 55 with stage III squamous cell lung carcinoma. The specimen comprised peripheral blood, sampled before any cancer treatment. The chain has TRBV2 and TRBJ2-1, with D possibly being TRBD1 (6 bases). CDR3 bases: TGTGCCACAGGGGCAGGGAACTACAATGAGCAGTTCTTC. It translates to CATGAGNYNEQFF.